What follows are 19 T cell receptor beta chains derived from one specimen sequenced in a study of T-cell reconstitution after alpha-beta-depleted transplantation in children. It was with unique molecular identifiers that the TCRbeta library was prepared. TCRdb redid the calling of the PCR reads with MiXCR, one entry per CDR3 protein. The sample lists approximately 350,000 distinct CDR3 sequences, roughly 15% occurring once. This sample comprised PBMCs, obtained from the stem cell graft. The receptor source for this set is a human donor who donated a stem cell graft to a child with Fanconi anemia.

This clonotype was seen only a few times. The chain is built from TRBV7-9 and TRBJ2-7; D is ambiguous. The CDR3 totals 12 residues. The germline gives CDR1 SEHNR, CDR2 FQNEAQ (reference sequence). Trimming shortened V by 3 bases and J by 2 bases, and 5 bases separated the two germline ends. CDR3 in DNA: TGTGCCAGCAGCTTCGGAGCCTACGAGCAGTACTTC. It translates to CASSFGAYEQYF. The entire variable domain, with the rest obtained from reference TRBV7-9 and TRBJ2-7, is as follows: DTGVSQNPRHKITKRGQNVTFRCDPISEHNRLYWYRQTLGQGPEFLTYFQNEAQLEKSRLLSDRFSAERPKGSFSTLEIQRTEQGDSAMYLCASSFGAYEQYFGPGTRLTVT.

The chain couples TRBV4-3 to TRBJ1-2, with D unclear. The V end was cut by 0 bases, the J end by 2 bases, with 10 bases between. This CDR3 comprises 15 residues. The germline gives CDR1 LGHNA, CDR2 YSLEER. The chain's CDR3 is CASSQDLPSNYGYTF. The CDR3 DNA is TGCGCCAGCAGCCAAGATCTCCCTTCCAACTATGGCTACACCTTC.

This clonotype was detected ten times or more. The chain carries TRBV30 and TRBJ2-5; the match to TRBD1 covers 8 bases. The V gene's germline CDR1 is GTSNPN and CDR2 SVGIG (reference sequence). V gave up 3 bases and J gave up 4 bases; unmatched junction bases: 4. The CDR3 runs to 13 residues. The CDR3 DNA sequence: TGTGCCTGGAGGAGACAGGGGCGAGAGACCCAGTACTTC. Protein: CAWRRQGRETQYF.

The table lists this clonotype with many counts. The rearrangement uses TRBV5-1 and TRBJ1-1, with 8 bases fitting TRBD1. Losses at the gene ends were 4 bases for V and 1 base for J; bases not matched to a gene: 6. The CDR3 is made up of 15 amino acids. Germline-derived CDR1 and CDR2 are SGHRS and YFSETQ. The CDR3 sequence: CASSAGQGPNTEAFF. In DNA, the CDR3 is TGCGCCAGCAGCGCCGGACAGGGACCGAACACTGAAGCTTTCTTT.

This clonotype was found a few times. The CDR3 sequence: CASSPHGGGLDTQYF. CDR3 nucleotide sequence: TGTGCCAGCAGCCCCCACGGGGGGGGCTTAGATACGCAGTATTTT. The genes are TRBV12-3 or TRBV12-4 and TRBJ2-3; 8 nucleotides align to TRBD2. Trimming removed 6 bases from V and 5 bases from J; junction bases left unmatched: 10. This CDR3 has 15 amino acids.

This sequence joins TRBV28 and TRBJ1-5; TRBD1 aligns across 7 bases. CDR1 is MDHEN and CDR2 is SYDVKM in the germline V gene. Trimming took 2 bases from V and 4 from J; bases not matched to a gene: 8. The CDR3 sequence is 16 residues long. This CDR3 is CASSLERAGGNQPQHF. The CDR3 nucleotides read TGTGCCAGCAGTTTAGAGCGCGCAGGGGGTAATCAGCCCCAGCATTTT. Drawing the rest from reference TRBV28 and TRBJ1-5, the complete variable domain is DVKVTQSSRYLVKRTGEKVFLECVQDMDHENMFWYRQDPGLGLRLIYFSYDVKMKEKGDIPEGYSVSREKKERFSLILESASTNQTSMYLCASSLERAGGNQPQHFGDGTRLSIL.

The rearrangement joins TRBV9 to TRBJ2-2; no definite D call. The V gene lost 2 bases and the J gene lost 6 bases, with 5 bases spanning the gap. Germline V gene data show CDR1 as SGDLS and CDR2 as YYNGEE. The CDR3 runs 12 residues. CDR3 sequence: CASSVISGELFF. The CDR3 nucleotides read TGTGCCAGCAGCGTTATTTCCGGGGAGCTGTTTTTT.

The rearrangement links TRBV20-1 to TRBJ1-5; tentative D call: TRBD1 (5 bases). Germline V gene data show CDR1 as DFQATT and CDR2 as SNEGSKA (reference sequence). The CDR3 is 14 amino acids. Trimming cost V 0 bases and J 4 bases, with 10 bases left between them. This chain's CDR3 is CSARDRDLNQPQHF. For the CDR3, the DNA is TGCAGTGCTAGAGACAGGGACCTGAATCAGCCCCAGCATTTT.

There are many counts of this clonotype. This rearrangement joins TRBV7-9 to TRBJ2-7; 12 nucleotides align to TRBD2. J lost 5 bases, V lost 3 bases, and 2 bases had no gene match. The CDR3 sequence is 14 residues long. Germline V lookup: CDR1 SEHNR, CDR2 FQNEAQ (reference sequence). CDR3 nucleotides: TGTGCCAGCAGCTTCGGACTAGCGGGGAACGAGCAGTACTTC. Translation: CASSFGLAGNEQYF.

This clonotype was detected ten times or more. This chain links TRBV4-3 with TRBJ2-6; D unclear. Trimming removed 6 bases from V and 0 bases from J, with 9 bases in between. CDR1 LGHNA and CDR2 YSLEER come from the germline V gene. There are 15 residues in the CDR3. CDR3 sequence (DNA): TGCGCCAGCAGTCCCGACCCCTCTGGGGCCAACGTCCTGACTTTC. It encodes CASSPDPSGANVLTF.

This clonotype was recorded many times. The chain is built from TRBV4-3 and TRBJ2-7, with D possibly being TRBD2 (7 bases). This CDR3 contains 15 residues. Trimming stripped 0 bases from V and 2 bases from J, with 11 bases between. Germline CDR1 LGHNA, CDR2 YSLEER. CDR3: CASSQEGGVPYEQYF. CDR3 DNA: TGCGCCAGCAGCCAAGAAGGGGGGGTTCCCTACGAGCAGTACTTC.

This clonotype was seen a few times. V is TRBV18 and J is TRBJ2-5; D may correspond to TRBD1 or TRBD2 (6 bases each). The CDR3 runs 14 residues. CDR1 is KGHSH, CDR2 LQKENI, per germline. Between the trimmed V and J ends, which lost 3 bases and 5 bases, there was a span of 13 bases. The CDR3 reads CASSPRQGRETQYF. CDR3 in DNA: TGTGCCAGCTCACCGAGGCAGGGGAGGGAGACCCAGTACTTC.

The chain has TRBV7-2 and TRBJ1-1; possible D gene TRBD1, 6 bases. Germline values: CDR1 SGHTA, CDR2 FQGNSA. Between the trimmed V and J ends, which lost 5 bases and 4 bases, there was a span of 14 bases. There are 14 residues in the CDR3. The CDR3 sequence: CASSRGRGGTEAFF. CDR3 nucleotides: TGTGCCAGCAGCCGGGGAAGGGGGGGCACTGAAGCTTTCTTT.

This clonotype was observed a few times. This sequence joins TRBV6-5 and TRBJ2-7, with D uncertain. Trimming cost V 7 bases and J 3 bases, with 7 bases left between them. Germline CDR1 is MNHEY and CDR2 is SVGAGI. This CDR3 is built from 11 residues. CDR3 in amino acids: CASKDGYEQYF. As DNA, the CDR3 is TGTGCCAGCAAGGACGGCTACGAGCAGTACTTC.

This clonotype has just a few counts. Since no conserved phenylalanine or tryptophan closes the CDR3, a read error is the likely cause. V usage is TRBV10-1 and J usage is TRBJ1-1; D is unclear. This CDR3 is 12 amino acids long. Germline CDR1 WNHNN, CDR2 SYGVQD (reference sequence). Trimming cost V 6 bases and J 1 base, with 6 bases left between them. DNA of the CDR3: TGCGCCAGCAGGGGCTCGAACACTGAAGCTTTCCTT. Protein product: CASRGSNTEAFL.

This chain links TRBV7-8 with TRBJ1-3, with TRBD1 identical over 8 bases. This CDR3 spans 15 amino acids. CDR1 and CDR2 from the germline V gene are SGHVS and FQNEAQ. The ends lost 5 bases at V and 2 bases at J; junction bases unmatched: 5. The CDR3 region has the DNA TGTGCCAGCAGCCTCTCGACAGGGGCTGGAAACACCATATATTTT. Protein: CASSLSTGAGNTIYF.

This clonotype came up many times. CDR3 loop: CASTLGTGSPDTQYF. DNA of the CDR3: TGTGCCAGTACTCTAGGGACAGGTTCCCCAGATACGCAGTATTTT. V is TRBV4-2 and J is TRBJ2-3; 8 nucleotides line up with TRBD1. CDR1 is LGHNA, CDR2 YNFKEQ, per germline. The CDR3 has 15 amino acids. The V and J ends lost 9 bases and 4 bases, in that order; junction bases with no gene match: 12.

DNA for the CDR3: TGTGCCTGGGAACAGGGCGACAATCAGCCCCAGCATTTT. It is translated as CAWEQGDNQPQHF. V usage is TRBV30 and J usage is TRBJ1-5; tentative D call: TRBD1 (6 bases). Deletions cut 5 bases from V and 3 bases from J, with 11 bases between. Germline loops: CDR1 GTSNPN, CDR2 SVGIG (reference sequence). The CDR3 totals 13 residues.

This clonotype was recorded a few times. V is TRBV2 and J is TRBJ1-5, with 7 nucleotides matching TRBD1. Trimming at V came to 7 bases and at J to 6 bases, leaving 12 bases not matched to a gene. The CDR3 extends over 15 amino acids. CDR1 is SNHLY, CDR2 FYNNEI, per germline. The CDR3 here is CASNARQGIGQPQHF. CDR3 in DNA: TGTGCCAGCAACGCCAGACAGGGTATAGGTCAGCCCCAGCATTTT.